This T cell receptor (beta chain) was sequenced for a study of blood T cell repertoires in COVID-19. Study in general: PBMCs, B-cell-depleted T cells, or T cells were the source of the cDNA or gDNA that made up the material.

The CDR3 contains 13 residues. V was shortened by 0 bases and J by 8 bases, with 11 bases between the two germline ends. Germline V gives CDR1 SGHAT, CDR2 FQNNGV. Authors' processing steps: Estimation of nucleated cell counts relied on the amplification of reference gene primers. Method: immunoSEQ multiplex PCR; TCRdb's copy keeps in-frame clones and lacks some. V and J calls and clone size are given by that table; D and trimming were obtained from the DNA. Of around 130,000 clones in the sample, about 84% were seen once. This sequence was found in a woman aged 18 to 35 who had been exposed to COVID-19. The chain combines TRBV11-2 with TRBJ2-7, with a weak D call TRBD2 (6 bases). Sequenced sample: PBMCs or T cells enriched from blood (not recorded which). CDR3 loop: CASSLDLGRQQYF. The CDR3 DNA reads TGTGCCAGCAGCTTAGATCTTGGGAGGCAGCAGTACTTC.